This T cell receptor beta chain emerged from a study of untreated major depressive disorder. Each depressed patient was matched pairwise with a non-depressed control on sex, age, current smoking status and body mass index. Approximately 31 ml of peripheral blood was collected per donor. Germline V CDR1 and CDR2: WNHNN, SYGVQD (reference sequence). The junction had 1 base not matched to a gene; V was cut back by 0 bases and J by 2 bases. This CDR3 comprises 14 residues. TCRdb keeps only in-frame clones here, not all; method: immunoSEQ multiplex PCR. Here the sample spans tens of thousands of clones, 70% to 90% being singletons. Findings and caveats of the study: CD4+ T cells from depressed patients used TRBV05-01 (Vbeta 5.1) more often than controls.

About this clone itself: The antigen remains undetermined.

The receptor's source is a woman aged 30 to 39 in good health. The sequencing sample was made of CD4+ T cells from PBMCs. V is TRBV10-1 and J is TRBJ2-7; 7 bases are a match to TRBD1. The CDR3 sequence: CASSESGGPYEQYF. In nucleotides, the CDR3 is TGCGCCAGCAGTGAGTCAGGGGGCCCCTACGAGCAGTACTTC.